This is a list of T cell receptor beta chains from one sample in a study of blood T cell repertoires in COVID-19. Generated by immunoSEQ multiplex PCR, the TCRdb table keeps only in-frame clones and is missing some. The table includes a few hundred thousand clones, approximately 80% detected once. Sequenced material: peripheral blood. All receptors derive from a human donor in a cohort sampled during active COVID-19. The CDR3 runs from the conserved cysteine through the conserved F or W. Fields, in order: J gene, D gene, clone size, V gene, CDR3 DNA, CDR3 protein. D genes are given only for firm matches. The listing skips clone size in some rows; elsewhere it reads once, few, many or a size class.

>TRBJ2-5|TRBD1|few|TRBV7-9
TGTGCCAGCAGTAGGGACAGGCGGGAGACCCAGTACTTC
CASSRDRRETQYF
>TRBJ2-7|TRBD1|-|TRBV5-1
TGCGCCAGCAGCAGTGGACAGGGTATTTCCTACGAGCAGTACTTC
CASSSGQGISYEQYF
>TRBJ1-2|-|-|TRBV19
TGTGCCAGTAGTATGGAGAGGGGGATCTATGGCTACACCTTC
CASSMERGIYGYTF
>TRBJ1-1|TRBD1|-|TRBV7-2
TGTGCCAGCAGCCAAACGACAGGGCAGGTTGAAGCTTTCTTT
CASSQTTGQVEAFF
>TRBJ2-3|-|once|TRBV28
TGTGCCAGCAGTCTGAGATCTCCAGATACGCAGTATTTT
CASSLRSPDTQYF
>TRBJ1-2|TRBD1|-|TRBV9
TGTGCCAGCAGCGTAGCTGGGACAGGTGTGTATGGCTACACCTTC
CASSVAGTGVYGYTF
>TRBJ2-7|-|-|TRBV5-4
TGTGCCAGCAGCTTGGCAAGGGGAAGGAATGGCGAGCAGTACTTC
CASSLARGRNGEQYF
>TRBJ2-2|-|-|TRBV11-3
TGTGCCAGCAGCTTAGATCGGCGGAGAAACACCGGGGAGCTGTTTTTT
CASSLDRRRNTGELFF
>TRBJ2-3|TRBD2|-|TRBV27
TGTGCCAGCAGTTTACGGTTACCGGGACTAGCAGATACGCAGTATTTT
CASSLRLPGLADTQYF
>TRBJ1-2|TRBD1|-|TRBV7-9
TGTGCCAGCAGCCCCATACTGAGGGGACAGGCCACCTATGGCTACACCTTC
CASSPILRGQATYGYTF
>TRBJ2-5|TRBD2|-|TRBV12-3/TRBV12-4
TGTGCCAGCAGGGAGGGACTAGCAGAGACCCAGTACTTC
CASREGLAETQYF
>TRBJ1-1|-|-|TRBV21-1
TGTGCCAGCCTGAAGGCCAGGGTTCCCACTGAAGCTTTCTTT
CASLKARVPTEAFF
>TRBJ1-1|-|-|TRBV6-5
TGTGCCAGCAGGTGGGAGACTGAAGCTTTCTTT
CASRWETEAFF
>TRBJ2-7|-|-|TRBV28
TGTGCCAGCAGTCTGAATGGCGGGAATTACGAGCAGTACTTC
CASSLNGGNYEQYF
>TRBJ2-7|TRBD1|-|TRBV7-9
TGTGCCAGCAGCCGTACCTCTTCGGGACAGGGGCTTCTAGAGCAGTACTTC
CASSRTSSGQGLLEQYF
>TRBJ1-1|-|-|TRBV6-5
TGTGCCAGCAGTTACTCAGGGGGGGCCGACAACACTGAAGCTTTCTTT
CASSYSGGADNTEAFF
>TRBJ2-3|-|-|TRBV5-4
TGTGCCAGCAGCTTGTCCCCAGGCGCGCAGTATTTT
CASSLSPGAQYF
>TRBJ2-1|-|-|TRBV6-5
TGTGCCAGCAGTTACTCGGGACTCCTCAATGAGCAGTTCTTC
CASSYSGLLNEQFF
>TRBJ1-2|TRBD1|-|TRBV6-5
TGTGCCAGCAGGAGGACAGGGCGGAACTATGGCTACACCTTC
CASRRTGRNYGYTF
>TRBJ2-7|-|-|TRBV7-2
TGTGCCAGCAGTACTTACTACGAGCAGTACTTC
CASSTYYEQYF
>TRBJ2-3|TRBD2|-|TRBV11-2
TGTGCCAGCAGCTTAGCGGGACTAGCGGGAGGGCCGGATACGCAGTATTTT
CASSLAGLAGGPDTQYF
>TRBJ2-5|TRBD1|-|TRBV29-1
TGCAGCGCCGCACAGGGGGCGGGGACCCAGTACTTC
CSAAQGAGTQYF
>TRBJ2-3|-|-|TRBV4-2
TGTGCCAGCAGCCAGGCCAGGGGTCCAGATACGCAGTATTTT
CASSQARGPDTQYF
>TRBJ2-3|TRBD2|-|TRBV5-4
TGTGCCAGCAGCGAGCGGGGGAGAACGGATACGCAGTATTTT
CASSERGRTDTQYF
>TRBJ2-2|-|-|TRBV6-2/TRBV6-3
TGTGCCAGCAGTTTTATAGACGTGAGGACCGGGGAGCTGTTTTTT
CASSFIDVRTGELFF
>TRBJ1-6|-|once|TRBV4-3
TGCGCCAGCAGCCGAGCCAGGGAAATAGGAAGTGTTGAACTCCACTTT
CASSRAREIGSVELHF
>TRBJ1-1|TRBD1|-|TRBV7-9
TGTGCCAGCAGCTTAGTAACAGGGGTGGGCACTGAAGCTTTCTTT
CASSLVTGVGTEAFF
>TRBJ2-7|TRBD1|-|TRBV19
TGTGCCAGTAGTTTTCGACAGGGGAGCCACGAGCAGTACTTC
CASSFRQGSHEQYF
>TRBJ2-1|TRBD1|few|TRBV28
TGTGCCAGCAGAATTCGCTGGGGGGGACAGGGAAACAATGAGCAGTTCTTC
CASRIRWGGQGNNEQFF
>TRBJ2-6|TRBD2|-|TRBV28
TGTGCCAGCAGTAACGGGGGGGCTACTGGGGCCAACGTCCTGACTTTC
CASSNGGATGANVLTF
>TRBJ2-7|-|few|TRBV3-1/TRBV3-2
TGTGCCAGCAGCCAAGGGAGGCAAGGCCTCTACGAGCAGTACTTC
CASSQGRQGLYEQYF
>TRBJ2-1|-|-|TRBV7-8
TGTGCCAGCAGCTTAGGTCCCAGCGGTGAGCAGTTCTTC
CASSLGPSGEQFF
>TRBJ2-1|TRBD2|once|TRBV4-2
TGTGCCAGCAGCCAAGTTTCTAGCGGCAGCTCCTACAATGAGCAGTTCTTC
CASSQVSSGSSYNEQFF
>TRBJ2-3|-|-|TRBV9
TGTGCCAGCAGCGCCCCCAGGGGTTCTAGCACAGATACGCAGTATTTT
CASSAPRGSSTDTQYF
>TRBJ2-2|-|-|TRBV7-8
TGTGCCAGCAGCTATAGCGGCGGGGAGCTGTTTTTT
CASSYSGGELFF
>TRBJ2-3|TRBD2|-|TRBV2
TGTGCCAGCAGTGAAGGGGGACTAGCTACAGATACGCAGTATTTT
CASSEGGLATDTQYF
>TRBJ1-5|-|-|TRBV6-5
TGTGCCAGCAGTTGGACAGCAAATCAGCCCCAGCATTTT
CASSWTANQPQHF
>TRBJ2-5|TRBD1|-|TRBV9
TGTGCCAGCAGCGCCCGTAGGCCCTACGGGACAGGGTTGCAGACCCAGTACTTC
CASSARRPYGTGLQTQYF
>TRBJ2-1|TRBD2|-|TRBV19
TGTGCCAGTAGCAGCGGGGGGACTAACAATGAGCAGTTCTTC
CASSSGGTNNEQFF
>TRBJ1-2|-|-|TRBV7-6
TGTGCCAGCAGCTCCCCAACATCGGGGGACTACACCTTC
CASSSPTSGDYTF
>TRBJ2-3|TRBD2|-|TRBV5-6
TGTGCCAGCAGCTTGGGGACTAGCGGGGCCTATACGCAGTATTTT
CASSLGTSGAYTQYF
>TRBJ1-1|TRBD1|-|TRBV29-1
TGCAGCGCCGGGGACAGGAGCAACACTGAAGCTTTCTTT
CSAGDRSNTEAFF